Shown below are 12 T cell receptor beta chains from a single sample sequenced in a study of cytomegalovirus exposure and HLA in healthy donors. The PCR was carried out with 60 Vbeta primers and 13 Jbeta primers. Method: immunoSEQ multiplex PCR; TCRdb's copy keeps in-frame clones and lacks some. This table has 95,000 to 100,000 clones, around a tenth appearing once. The sequenced sample consisted of PBMCs. Receptor source: a man aged 50-60 years in good health and CMV-seropositive.

The rearrangement joins TRBV30 to TRBJ2-7; D is possibly TRBD2 (6 bases). The germline gives CDR1 GTSNPN, CDR2 SVGIG (reference sequence). The CDR3 spans 13 residues. Trimming took 0 bases from V and 4 from J, leaving 10 bases between them. The CDR3 nucleotides read TGTGCCTGGAGTGTACGGGAGACGTACGAGCAGTACTTC. This sequence encodes CAWSVRETYEQYF.

The chain is built from TRBV7-8 and TRBJ2-2; 12 nucleotides align to TRBD2. With 6 bases clipped from V and 0 bases from J, the junction kept 2 bases outside the gene matches. Germline V gene lookup returns CDR1 SGHVS and CDR2 FQNEAQ. The CDR3 consists of 16 residues. CDR3 nucleotide sequence: TGTGCCAGCAGAGGGACTAGCGGGTCGAACACCGGGGAGCTGTTTTTT. Residues: CASRGTSGSNTGELFF.

This chain links TRBV7-9 with TRBJ1-5, with TRBD1 matching 7 bases. The CDR3 extends over 14 amino acids. The V gene's germline CDR1 is SEHNR and CDR2 FQNEAQ (reference sequence). V gave up 4 bases and J gave up 7 bases; unmatched junction bases: 7. The CDR3 here is CASSYGQVGQPQHF. Written as DNA, the CDR3 is TGTGCCAGCAGCTACGGACAGGTAGGACAGCCCCAGCATTTT.

This clone was observed a handful of times. The rearrangement uses TRBV6-1 and TRBJ1-1; D is ambiguous. The CDR3 has 13 residues. With 8 bases removed from V and 3 bases from J, the gap between germline ends came to 13 bases. The V gene's germline CDR1 is MNHNS and CDR2 SASEGT. This CDR3 is CASGGRRDTEAFF. The CDR3 DNA is TGTGCCAGCGGAGGGAGGAGGGACACTGAAGCTTTCTTT.

The chain joins TRBV5-6 to TRBJ2-7, with TRBD2 matching 10 bases. The CDR3 spans 13 residues. Germline loops: CDR1 SGHDT, CDR2 YYEEEE. The junction had 1 base not matched to a gene; V was cut back by 1 base and J by 6 bases. DNA of the CDR3: TGTGCCAGCAGCTTGACTAGCGGGACCGAGCAGTACTTC. It specifies CASSLTSGTEQYF.

The rearrangement joins TRBV10-3 to TRBJ2-2, with a weak D call TRBD2 (5 bases). The V gene lost 0 bases and the J gene lost 0 bases, with 8 bases spanning the gap. This CDR3 comprises 16 residues. Germline loops: CDR1 ENHRY, CDR2 SYGVKD. The CDR3 nucleotides are TGTGCCATCAGTGAGTCATTACTAGCGAACACCGGGGAGCTGTTTTTT. It encodes CAISESLLANTGELFF.

This clone turned up a few times. The rearrangement links TRBV7-9 to TRBJ2-2; D possibly corresponds to TRBD2 (6 bases). The CDR3 spans 17 residues. The germline CDR1 and CDR2 sequences are SEHNR and FQNEAQ (reference sequence). V was pared by 5 bases and J by 6 bases, with 22 bases between. Here the CDR3 reads CASSPRAGTVGAGELFF. CDR3 DNA: TGTGCCAGCAGCCCTAGAGCCGGGACTGTGGGGGCCGGGGAGCTGTTTTTT.

In its sample, this clone was seen many times. V usage is TRBV9 and J usage is TRBJ2-2; 8 nucleotides line up with TRBD2. Germline V CDR1 and CDR2: SGDLS, YYNGEE. J gave up 4 bases and V 0 bases, and 5 bases lay outside the gene matches. The CDR3 consists of 16 residues. The CDR3 DNA reads TGTGCCAGCAGCGTAGTGGAGCGGGGGTCCACCGGGGAGCTGTTTTTT. It is translated as CASSVVERGSTGELFF.

This chain uses TRBV19 with TRBJ1-5; 9 bases align to TRBD1. V lost 4 bases and J lost 6; bases outside the gene matches: 10. Germline-derived CDR1 and CDR2 are LNHDA and SQIVND (reference sequence). There are 16 residues in the CDR3. This chain's CDR3 is CASSTAPQGAAQPQHF. The CDR3, as DNA: TGTGCCAGTAGTACCGCCCCACAGGGGGCGGCTCAGCCCCAGCATTTT.

This clone was observed a few times. The rearrangement uses TRBV7-2 and TRBJ2-5; TRBD1 aligns across 7 bases. The CDR3 has 13 amino acids. The J segment lost 5 bases and the V segment lost 5 bases, leaving 5 bases of the junction unmatched. Germline V lookup: CDR1 SGHTA, CDR2 FQGNSA. The CDR3 sequence: CASSGDSRETQYF. The CDR3 region has the DNA TGTGCCAGCAGCGGGGACAGTAGGGAGACCCAGTACTTC. The variable domain in full, with the rest retrieved from reference TRBV7-2 and TRBJ2-5, is GAGVSQSPSNKVTEKGKDVELRCDPISGHTALYWYRQSLGQGLEFLIYFQGNSAPDKSGLPSDRFSAERTGGSVSTLTIQRTQQEDSAVYLCASSGDSRETQYFGPGTRLLVL.

This clone was found a few times. V is TRBV28 and J is TRBJ2-3, with D maybe TRBD1 (5 bases). Germline loops: CDR1 MDHEN, CDR2 SYDVKM. V lost 3 bases to trimming and J lost 1 base, with 14 bases between them. The CDR3 is 16 residues long. This CDR3 reads CASSFQAGMGTDTQYF. The CDR3 DNA reads TGTGCCAGCAGTTTCCAGGCAGGGATGGGCACAGATACGCAGTATTTT.

There are a few counts of this clone. At one end the junction does not follow the germline gene, possibly because of a read error. The rearrangement uses TRBV29-1 and TRBJ2-1; 16 nucleotides line up with TRBD2. Looked up from germline, CDR1 is SQVTM and CDR2 is ANQGSEA. This CDR3 is built from 18 residues. CDR3 protein: CSVEGTSGRAESYNEQFF. DNA for the CDR3: TGCAGCGTAGAAGGGACTAGCGGGAGGGCGGAGTCCTACAATGAGCAGTTCTTC.